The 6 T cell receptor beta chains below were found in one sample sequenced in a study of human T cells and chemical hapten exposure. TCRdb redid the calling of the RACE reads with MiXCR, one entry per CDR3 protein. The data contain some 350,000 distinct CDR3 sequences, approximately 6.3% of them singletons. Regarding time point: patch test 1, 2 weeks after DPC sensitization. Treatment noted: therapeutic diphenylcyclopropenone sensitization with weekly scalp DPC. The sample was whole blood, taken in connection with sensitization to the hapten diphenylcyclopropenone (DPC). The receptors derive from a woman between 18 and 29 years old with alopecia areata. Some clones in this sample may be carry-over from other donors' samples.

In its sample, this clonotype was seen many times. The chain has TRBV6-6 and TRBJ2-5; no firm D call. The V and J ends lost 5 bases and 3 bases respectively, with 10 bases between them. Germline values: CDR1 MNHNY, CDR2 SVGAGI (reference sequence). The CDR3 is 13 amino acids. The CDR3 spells CASSAPSEETQYF. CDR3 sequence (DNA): TGTGCCAGCAGTGCTCCGTCGGAAGAGACCCAGTACTTC.

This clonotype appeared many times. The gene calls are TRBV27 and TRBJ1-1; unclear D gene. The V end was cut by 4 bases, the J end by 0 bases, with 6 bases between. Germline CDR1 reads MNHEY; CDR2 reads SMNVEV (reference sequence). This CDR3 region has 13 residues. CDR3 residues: CASSWMVNTEAFF. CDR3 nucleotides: TGTGCCAGCAGTTGGATGGTGAACACTGAAGCTTTCTTT.

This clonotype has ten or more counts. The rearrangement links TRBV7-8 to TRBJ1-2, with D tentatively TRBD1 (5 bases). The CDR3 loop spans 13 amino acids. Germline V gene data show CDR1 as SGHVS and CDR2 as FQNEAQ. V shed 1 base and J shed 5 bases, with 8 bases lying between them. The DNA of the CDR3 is TGTGCCAGCAGCTTAGGACAGTTTTATGGCTACACCTTC. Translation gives CASSLGQFYGYTF.

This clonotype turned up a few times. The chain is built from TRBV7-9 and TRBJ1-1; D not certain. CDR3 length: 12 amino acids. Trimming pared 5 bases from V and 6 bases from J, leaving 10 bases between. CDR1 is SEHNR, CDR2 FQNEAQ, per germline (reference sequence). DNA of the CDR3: TGTGCCAGCAGCCCTCCCCAATCTGAAGCTTTCTTT. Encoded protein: CASSPPQSEAFF.

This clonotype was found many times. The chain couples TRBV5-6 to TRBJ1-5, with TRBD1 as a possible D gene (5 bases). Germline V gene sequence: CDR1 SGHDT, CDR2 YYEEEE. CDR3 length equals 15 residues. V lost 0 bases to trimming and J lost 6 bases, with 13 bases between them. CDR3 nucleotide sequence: TGTGCCAGCAGCTTGGCTACGGGGGTAGGTCAGCCCCAGCATTTT. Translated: CASSLATGVGQPQHF.

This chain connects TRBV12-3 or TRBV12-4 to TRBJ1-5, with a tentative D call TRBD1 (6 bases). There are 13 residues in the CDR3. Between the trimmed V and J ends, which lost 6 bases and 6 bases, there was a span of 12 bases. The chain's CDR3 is CASRLQGAQPQHF. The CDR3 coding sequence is TGTGCCAGCAGACTACAGGGTGCTCAGCCCCAGCATTTT.